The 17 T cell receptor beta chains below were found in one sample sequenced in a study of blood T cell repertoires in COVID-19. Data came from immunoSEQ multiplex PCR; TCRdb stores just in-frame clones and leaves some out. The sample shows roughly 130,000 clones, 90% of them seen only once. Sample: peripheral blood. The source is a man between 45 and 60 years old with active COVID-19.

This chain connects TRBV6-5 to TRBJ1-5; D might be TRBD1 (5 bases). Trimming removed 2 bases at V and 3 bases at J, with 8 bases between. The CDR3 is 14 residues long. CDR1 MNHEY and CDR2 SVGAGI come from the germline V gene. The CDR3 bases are TGTGCCAGCAGTTACGACAGACTCAATCAGCCCCAGCATTTT. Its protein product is CASSYDRLNQPQHF.

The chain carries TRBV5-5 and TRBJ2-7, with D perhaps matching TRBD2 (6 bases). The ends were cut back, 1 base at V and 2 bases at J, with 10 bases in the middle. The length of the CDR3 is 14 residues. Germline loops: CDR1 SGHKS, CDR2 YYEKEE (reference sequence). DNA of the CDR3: TGTGCCAGCAGCTTGTTAGCGGAGGCCTACGAGCAGTACTTC. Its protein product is CASSLLAEAYEQYF. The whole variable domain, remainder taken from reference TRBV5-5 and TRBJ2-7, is DAGVTQSPTHLIKTRGQQVTLRCSPISGHKSVSWYQQVLGQGPQFIFQYYEKEERGRGNFPDRFSARQFPNYSSELNVNALLLGDSALYLCASSLLAEAYEQYFGPGTRLTVT.

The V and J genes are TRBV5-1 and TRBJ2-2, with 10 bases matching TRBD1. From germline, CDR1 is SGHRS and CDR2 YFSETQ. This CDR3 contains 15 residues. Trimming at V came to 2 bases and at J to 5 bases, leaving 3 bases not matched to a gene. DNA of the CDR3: TGCGCCAGCAGCTTTTCGGGACAGGGGACCGGGGAGCTGTTTTTT. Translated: CASSFSGQGTGELFF.

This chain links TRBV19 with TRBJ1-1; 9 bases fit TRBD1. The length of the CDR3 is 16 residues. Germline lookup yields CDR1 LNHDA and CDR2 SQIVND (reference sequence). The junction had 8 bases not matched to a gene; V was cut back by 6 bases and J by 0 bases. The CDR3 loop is CASRSGTGKMNTEAFF. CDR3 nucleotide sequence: TGTGCCAGTAGGTCCGGGACAGGGAAGATGAACACTGAAGCTTTCTTT. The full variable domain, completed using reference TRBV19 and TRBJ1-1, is DGGITQSPKYLFRKEGQNVTLSCEQNLNHDAMYWYRQDPGQGLRLIYYSQIVNDFQKGDIAEGYSVSREKKESFPLTVTSAQKNPTAFYLCASRSGTGKMNTEAFFGQGTRLTVV.

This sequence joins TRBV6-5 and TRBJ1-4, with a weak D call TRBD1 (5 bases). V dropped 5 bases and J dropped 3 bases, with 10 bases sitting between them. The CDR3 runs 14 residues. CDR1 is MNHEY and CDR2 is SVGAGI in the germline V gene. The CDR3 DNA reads TGTGCCAGCAGTCCTGGACATTCTAATGAAAAACTGTTTTTT. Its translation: CASSPGHSNEKLFF.

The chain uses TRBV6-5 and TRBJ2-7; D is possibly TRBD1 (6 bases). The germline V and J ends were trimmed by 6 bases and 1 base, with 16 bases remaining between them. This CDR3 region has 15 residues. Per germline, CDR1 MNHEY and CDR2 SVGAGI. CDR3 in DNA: TGTGCCAGCAGGTCCCAGGGGAGTCGGTCCTACGAGCAGTACGTC. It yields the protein CASRSQGSRSYEQYV.

The CDR3 region has the DNA TGTGCCAGCAGCTTGGGAGGGACTGGGGCCAACGTCCTGACTTTC. As protein: CASSLGGTGANVLTF. The gene calls are TRBV5-5 and TRBJ2-6; possibly TRBD2 for D (5 bases). This CDR3 has 15 amino acids. V gave up 0 bases and J gave up 2 bases, with 6 bases separating them. Germline values: CDR1 SGHKS, CDR2 YYEKEE (reference sequence).

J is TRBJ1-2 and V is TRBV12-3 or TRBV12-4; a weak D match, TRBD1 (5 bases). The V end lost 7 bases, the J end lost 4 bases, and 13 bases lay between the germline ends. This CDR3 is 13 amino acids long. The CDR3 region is CASTPRDSYGYTF. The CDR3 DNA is TGTGCCAGCACCCCCAGGGATTCCTATGGCTACACCTTC.

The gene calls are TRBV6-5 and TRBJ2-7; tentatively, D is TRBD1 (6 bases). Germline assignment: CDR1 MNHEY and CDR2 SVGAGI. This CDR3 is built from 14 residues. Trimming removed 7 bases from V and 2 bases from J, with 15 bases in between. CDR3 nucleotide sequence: TGTGCCAGCATTCAGGGGCCCTTAACCTACGAGCAGTACTTC. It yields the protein CASIQGPLTYEQYF.

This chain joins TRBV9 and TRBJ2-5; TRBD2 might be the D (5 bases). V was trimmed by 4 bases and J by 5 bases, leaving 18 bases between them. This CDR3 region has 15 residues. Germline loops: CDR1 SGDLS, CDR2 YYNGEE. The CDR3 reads CASSQGPGEGETQYF. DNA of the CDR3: TGTGCCAGCAGCCAAGGCCCCGGAGAGGGTGAGACCCAGTACTTC.

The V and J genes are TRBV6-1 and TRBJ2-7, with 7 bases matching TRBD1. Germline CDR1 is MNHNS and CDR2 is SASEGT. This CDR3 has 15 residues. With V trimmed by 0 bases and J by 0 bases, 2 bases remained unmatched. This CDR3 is CASSEAPGGSYEQYF. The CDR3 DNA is TGTGCCAGCAGTGAAGCGCCAGGGGGCTCCTACGAGCAGTACTTC.

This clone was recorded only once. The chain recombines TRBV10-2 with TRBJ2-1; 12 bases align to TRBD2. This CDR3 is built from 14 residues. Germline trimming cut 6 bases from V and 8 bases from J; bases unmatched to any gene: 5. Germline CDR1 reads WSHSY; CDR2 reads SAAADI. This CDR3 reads CASRMTSGSYEQFF. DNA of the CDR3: TGCGCCAGCAGGATGACTAGCGGGAGCTATGAGCAGTTCTTC.

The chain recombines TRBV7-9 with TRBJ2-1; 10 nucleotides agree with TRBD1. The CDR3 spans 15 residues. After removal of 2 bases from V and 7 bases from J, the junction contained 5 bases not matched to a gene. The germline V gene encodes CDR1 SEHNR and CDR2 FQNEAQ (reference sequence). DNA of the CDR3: TGTGCCAGCAGCTTACCGGGACAGGGGATTAATGAGCAGTTCTTC. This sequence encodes CASSLPGQGINEQFF. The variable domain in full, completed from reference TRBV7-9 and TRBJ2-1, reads DTGVSQNPRHKITKRGQNVTFRCDPISEHNRLYWYRQTLGQGPEFLTYFQNEAQLEKSRLLSDRFSAERPKGSFSTLEIQRTEQGDSAMYLCASSLPGQGINEQFFGPGTRLTVL.

For the CDR3, the DNA is TGTGCCAGCAGTCCGACTAGCGGAGAGCAGTTCTTC. It specifies CASSPTSGEQFF. The genes are TRBV6-6 and TRBJ2-1, with 9 positions matching TRBD2. J gave up 10 bases and V 5 bases, and 3 bases lay outside the gene matches. The V gene's germline CDR1 is MNHNY and CDR2 SVGAGI (reference sequence). The CDR3 length is 12 residues.

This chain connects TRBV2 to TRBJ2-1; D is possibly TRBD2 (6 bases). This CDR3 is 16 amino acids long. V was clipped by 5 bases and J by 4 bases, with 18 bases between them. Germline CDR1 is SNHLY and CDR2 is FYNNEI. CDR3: CASSLNAGLTYNEQFF. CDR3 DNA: TGTGCCAGCAGTCTGAACGCTGGACTAACATACAATGAGCAGTTCTTC. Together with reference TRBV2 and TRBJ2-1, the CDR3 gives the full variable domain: EPEVTQTPSHQVTQMGQEVILRCVPISNHLYFYWYRQILGQKVEFLVSFYNNEISEKSEIFDDQFSVERPDGSNFTLKIRSTKLEDSAMYFCASSLNAGLTYNEQFFGPGTRLTVL.

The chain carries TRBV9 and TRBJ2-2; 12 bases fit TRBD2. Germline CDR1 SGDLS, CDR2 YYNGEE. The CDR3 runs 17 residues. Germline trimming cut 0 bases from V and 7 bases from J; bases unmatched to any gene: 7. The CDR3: CASSVASGRAGDGELFF. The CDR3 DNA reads TGTGCCAGCAGCGTAGCTAGCGGGAGGGCCGGGGACGGGGAGCTGTTTTTT.

CDR3 amino acids: CATSDTRQGESGYTF. In nucleotides, the CDR3 is TGTGCCACCAGTGACACCCGACAGGGCGAGTCTGGCTACACCTTC. The chain combines TRBV24-1 with TRBJ1-2; TRBD1 aligns across 7 bases. CDR1 is KGHDR and CDR2 is SFDVKD in the germline V gene. With V trimmed by 4 bases and J by 7 bases, 11 bases remained unmatched. The CDR3 has 15 residues.